These 10 T cell receptor beta chains were all obtained from the same sample, sequenced in a study of shared clonotypes between healthy human individuals. Generated by immunoSEQ multiplex PCR, the TCRdb table keeps only in-frame clones and is missing some. The table lists a few hundred thousand clones, around nine tenths of them singletons. Sequenced sample: memory CD8+ T cells sorted from blood. Subset: CD45RO+ cells pooled with CCR7-negative TemRA cells. These receptor sequences come from a man between 18 and 29 years old in good health.

The chain uses TRBV7-8 and TRBJ2-7; 14 nucleotides align to TRBD2. V dropped 0 bases and J dropped 7; count of bases not matched to a gene: 11. From germline, CDR1 is SGHVS and CDR2 FQNEAQ. CDR3 size: 18 residues. The CDR3 sequence: CASSLAAGTSGRGVEQYF. The DNA of the CDR3 is TGTGCCAGCAGCTTAGCGGCCGGGACTAGCGGGAGAGGGGTTGAGCAGTACTTC. The variable domain in full, completed from reference TRBV7-8 and TRBJ2-7, reads GAGVSQSPRYKVAKRGQDVALRCDPISGHVSLFWYQQALGQGPEFLTYFQNEAQLDKSGLPSDRFFAERPEGSVSTLKIQRTQQEDSAVYLCASSLAAGTSGRGVEQYFGPGTRLTVT.

The rearrangement links TRBV11-2 to TRBJ2-3; 12 positions match TRBD2. This CDR3 is built from 20 residues. Germline CDR1 is SGHAT and CDR2 is FQNNGV. Trimming took 0 bases from V and 3 from J; bases not matched to a gene: 13. For the CDR3, the DNA is TGTGCCAGCAGCTTAGATAGGTCTAGCGGGAGGGCCGTGGCTACAGATACGCAGTATTTT. Its protein product is CASSLDRSSGRAVATDTQYF.

Comments on this clone: Other nucleotide sequences from this sample produce the same CDR3. The chain uses TRBV4-1 and TRBJ2-5, with D possibly matching TRBD1 (5 bases). The germline gives CDR1 MGHRA, CDR2 YSYEKL. This CDR3 comprises 16 residues. Trimming left V 0 bases short and J 1 base short, with 12 bases between. CDR3: CASSQDPTGLQETQYF. CDR3 nucleotide sequence: TGCGCCAGCAGCCAAGATCCCACAGGTCTCCAAGAGACCCAGTACTTC.

J is TRBJ2-1 and V is TRBV27, with 8 positions matching TRBD2. CDR3 size: 15 residues. The trim removed 5 bases at V and 5 bases at J, leaving 8 bases unmatched. Germline loops: CDR1 MNHEY, CDR2 SMNVEV (reference sequence). CDR3 loop: CASSRTSGINNEQFF. The CDR3 DNA follows: TGTGCCAGCAGTCGTACTAGCGGTATAAACAATGAGCAGTTCTTC.

This clone was seen only once. The rearrangement joins TRBV4-1 to TRBJ2-2; no definite D call. The V gene lost 4 bases and the J gene lost 7 bases, with 13 bases spanning the gap. Germline V gene data show CDR1 as MGHRA and CDR2 as YSYEKL. CDR3 length: 14 residues. The CDR3 sequence is CASSPPGVIGELFF. The CDR3 coding sequence is TGCGCCAGCAGCCCCCCCGGAGTGATCGGGGAGCTGTTTTTT.

The chain links TRBV7-6 to TRBJ2-2; 8 positions match TRBD2. CDR1 and CDR2 from the germline V gene are SGHVS and FNYEAQ. There are 15 residues in the CDR3. The V gene end was trimmed by 10 bases and the J gene end by 5 bases; junction bases not matched to a gene: 12. The CDR3 here is CATREGLRGTGELFF. CDR3 DNA sequence: TGTGCCACCCGGGAGGGGCTTAGAGGAACCGGGGAGCTGTTTTTT. Based on the CDR3 plus reference TRBV7-6 and TRBJ2-2, the full variable domain is GAGVSQSPRYKVTKRGQDVALRCDPISGHVSLYWYRQALGQGPEFLTYFNYEAQQDKSGLPNDRFSAERPEGSISTLTIQRTEQRDSAMYRCATREGLRGTGELFFGEGSRLTVL.

This clone appeared a few times. The V gene is TRBV4-1, the J gene TRBJ2-7; 7 nucleotides agree with TRBD1. Trimming removed 1 base from V and 4 bases from J; junction bases left unmatched: 1. CDR1 MGHRA and CDR2 YSYEKL come from the germline V gene. The CDR3 sequence is 13 residues long. The CDR3 bases are TGCGCCAGCAGCCAAGCGGGACAGTACGAGCAGTACTTC. Translated: CASSQAGQYEQYF.

V and J are TRBV28 and TRBJ2-5; D is tentatively TRBD1 or TRBD2 (5 bases each). CDR1 and CDR2 (germline): MDHEN, SYDVKM. The CDR3 extends over 15 amino acids. The V end was cut by 6 bases, the J end by 5 bases, with 19 bases between. The CDR3 nucleotides are TGTGCCAGCAGCCGTTTCCTGCAGGGAGCGGAGACCCAGTACTTC. Amino acid sequence: CASSRFLQGAETQYF. Drawing the rest from reference TRBV28 and TRBJ2-5, the complete variable domain is DVKVTQSSRYLVKRTGEKVFLECVQDMDHENMFWYRQDPGLGLRLIYFSYDVKMKEKGDIPEGYSVSREKKERFSLILESASTNQTSMYLCASSRFLQGAETQYFGPGTRLLVL.

V usage is TRBV5-6 and J usage is TRBJ1-2; 9 nucleotides align to TRBD1. The CDR3 consists of 14 residues. Germline trimming cut 6 bases from V and 3 bases from J; bases unmatched to any gene: 6. Germline lookup yields CDR1 SGHDT and CDR2 YYEEEE. The CDR3 sequence: CASNIGTGYYGYTF. The CDR3 DNA follows: TGTGCCAGCAACATAGGGACAGGGTACTATGGCTACACCTTC.

CDR3 coding DNA: TGTGCCTGGAGTGTATTGGGAAGTGAGCAGTTCTTC. Translating gives CAWSVLGSEQFF. The chain links TRBV30 to TRBJ2-1, with no clear D. The CDR3 is 12 residues long. Trimming shortened V by 0 bases and J by 9 bases, and 9 bases separated the two germline ends. Germline loops: CDR1 GTSNPN, CDR2 SVGIG (reference sequence).